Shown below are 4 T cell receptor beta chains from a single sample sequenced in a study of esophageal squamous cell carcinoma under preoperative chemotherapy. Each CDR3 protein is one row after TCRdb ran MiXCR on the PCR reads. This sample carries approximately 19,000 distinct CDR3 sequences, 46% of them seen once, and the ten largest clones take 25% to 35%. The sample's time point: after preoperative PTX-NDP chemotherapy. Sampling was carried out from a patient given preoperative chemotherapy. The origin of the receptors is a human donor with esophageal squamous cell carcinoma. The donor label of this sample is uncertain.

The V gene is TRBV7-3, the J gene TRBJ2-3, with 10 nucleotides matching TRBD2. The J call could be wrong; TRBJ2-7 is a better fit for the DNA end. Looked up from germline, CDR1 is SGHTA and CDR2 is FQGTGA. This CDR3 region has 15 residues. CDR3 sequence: CAAGATSGEIDTQYF. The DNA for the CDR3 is TGTGCCGCGGGCGCTACTAGCGGGGAGATAGATACGCAGTACTTC.

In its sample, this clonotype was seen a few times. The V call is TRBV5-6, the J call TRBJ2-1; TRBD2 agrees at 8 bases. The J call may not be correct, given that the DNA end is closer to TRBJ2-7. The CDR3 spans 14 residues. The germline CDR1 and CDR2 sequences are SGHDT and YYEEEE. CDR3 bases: TGTGCCAGCAGCCCGGGGGGGGGGAGCTACGAGCAGTACTTC. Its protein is CASSPGGGSYEQYF.

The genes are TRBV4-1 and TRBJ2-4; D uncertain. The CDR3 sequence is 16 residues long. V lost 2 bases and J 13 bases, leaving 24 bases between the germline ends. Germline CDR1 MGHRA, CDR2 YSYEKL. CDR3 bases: TGCGCCAGCAGCCAACGCCAGACCACTGGCAAAGATATGCAGTACTTC. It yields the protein CASSQRQTTGKDMQYF.

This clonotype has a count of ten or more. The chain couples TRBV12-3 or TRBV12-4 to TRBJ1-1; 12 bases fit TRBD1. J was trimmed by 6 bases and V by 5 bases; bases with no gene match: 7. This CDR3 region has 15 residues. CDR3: CASSTGQGALSEAFF. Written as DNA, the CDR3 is TGTGCCAGCAGTACGGGACAGGGGGCGCTGTCTGAAGCTTTCTTT.